The clone carrying this T cell receptor (beta chain) was counted at least ten times. Its antigen is not identified. This entry comes from a study of T cells in Graves' hyperthyroidism and ophthalmopathy. Study-wide results and caveats: Patients with ophthalmopathy were separated from those with stable hyperthyroidism by a 13 V-J model.

Clinical symptoms, serum thyroxine and TRAb, thyroid ultrasound and orbital computed tomography were used for the diagnoses. Germline V lookup: CDR1 SNHLY, CDR2 FYNNEI. V gave up 0 bases and J gave up 5 bases; unmatched junction bases: 5. The CDR3 loop spans 15 amino acids. TCR beta CDR3 regions were amplified from RNA transcripts. The HTBI primer set drove a first-round RT-PCR of the TCR CDR3. TCRdb ran MiXCR on the multiplex PCR reads and lists one entry per CDR3 protein. Of 550,000 to 600,000 distinct CDR3 sequences detected, about half appear once; the ten largest clones hold around 17%. Sequencing was carried out using peripheral blood or thyroid tissue (not recorded which). This sequence originates from an adult woman with Graves' disease, either hyperthyroidism or ophthalmopathy (not recorded which). V gene TRBV2 combines with J gene TRBJ2-5; 8 bases are shared with TRBD1. CDR3 residues: CASSEAPQGAETQYF. DNA of the CDR3: TGTGCCAGCAGTGAAGCGCCCCAGGGGGCTGAGACCCAGTACTTC.